A single sample is the source of the 23 T cell receptor beta chains below, sequenced in a study of blood T cell repertoires in COVID-19. TCRdb keeps only in-frame clones here, not all; method: immunoSEQ multiplex PCR. The table shows about 60,000 clones, with about 91% occurring only once. The sample taken for sequencing was peripheral blood. These receptors all stem from a man aged 55 to 69 with acute or convalescent COVID-19.

The chain carries TRBV18 and TRBJ1-1; the match to TRBD1 covers 11 bases. CDR3 length: 18 residues. In germline, CDR1 is KGHSH, CDR2 LQKENI. V was pared by 1 base and J by 0 bases, with 7 bases of the junction left unmatched. CDR3 amino acids: CASSPQGQGAGVNTEAFF. In nucleotides, the CDR3 is TGTGCCAGCTCACCACAAGGACAGGGGGCAGGGGTGAACACTGAAGCTTTCTTT.

This clone was picked up one time. The chain uses TRBV27 and TRBJ1-2, with D tentatively TRBD1 (6 bases). CDR1 is MNHEY and CDR2 is SMNVEV in the germline V gene (reference sequence). Trimming removed 4 bases from V and 5 bases from J, with 8 bases in between. There are 12 residues in the CDR3. DNA of the CDR3: TGTGCCAGCAGTTCACAGGGTTATGGCTACACCTTC. Translation gives CASSSQGYGYTF.

The V gene is TRBV28, the J gene TRBJ1-1; 8 positions match TRBD1. The CDR3 contains 15 residues. With V trimmed by 6 bases and J by 4 bases, 10 bases remained unmatched. Germline CDR1 MDHEN, CDR2 SYDVKM. Written as DNA, the CDR3 is TGTGCCAGCAGGGTCAGGACAGGGCCCGGCACTGAAGCTTTCTTT. This translates into CASRVRTGPGTEAFF.

The chain recombines TRBV7-6 with TRBJ2-5, with 9 nucleotides matching TRBD2. The CDR3 contains 15 residues. V shed 3 bases, J shed 5 bases, and the junction held 7 bases outside the gene matches. Germline V gene lookup returns CDR1 SGHVS and CDR2 FNYEAQ. CDR3 protein: CASSLTGLAGETQYF. The CDR3 coding sequence is TGTGCCAGCAGCTTGACGGGACTAGCCGGGGAGACCCAGTACTTC.

The V gene is TRBV6-6, the J gene TRBJ2-7; D unresolved. The germline CDR1 and CDR2 sequences are MNHNY and SVGAGI (reference sequence). V lost 5 bases and J lost 3, with 14 bases in between. The CDR3 sequence is 14 residues long. The CDR3 DNA sequence: TGTGCCAGCAGTAAAGAGGTAGTCGACTACGAGCAGTACTTC. Amino acids: CASSKEVVDYEQYF.

The chain recombines TRBV6-2 or TRBV6-3 with TRBJ1-1; D may be TRBD1 (6 bases). CDR3 size: 17 residues. V dropped 0 bases and J dropped 2 bases, with 16 bases sitting between them. Germline values: CDR1 MNHEY, CDR2 SVGEGT. The CDR3 nucleotides are TGTGCCAGCAGTTACTCGGGGACATTTTCGGGAAACACTGAAGCTTTCTTT. Its protein product is CASSYSGTFSGNTEAFF.

J is TRBJ2-5 and V is TRBV2; tentatively, D is TRBD1 (5 bases). Germline assignment: CDR1 SNHLY and CDR2 FYNNEI. This CDR3 is 16 amino acids long. V was cut by 5 bases and J by 1 base, with 17 bases left in between. Here the CDR3 reads CASSRLLQVFQETQYF. The DNA of the CDR3 is TGTGCCAGCAGTCGCTTACTACAGGTGTTCCAAGAGACCCAGTACTTC.

This clone was counted a single time. The V call is TRBV9, the J call TRBJ2-5; 8 positions match TRBD2. Losses at the gene ends were 3 bases for V and 5 bases for J; bases not matched to a gene: 9. CDR1 and CDR2 (germline): SGDLS, YYNGEE. The CDR3 runs to 15 residues. CDR3 protein: CASSAAGTSGETQYF. CDR3 sequence (DNA): TGTGCCAGCAGCGCGGCCGGGACTAGTGGTGAGACCCAGTACTTC.

The J gene is TRBJ2-3, the V gene TRBV5-4, with D uncertain. Germline V lookup: CDR1 SGHNT, CDR2 YYREEE (reference sequence). V was shortened by 3 bases and J by 6 bases, with 14 bases between the two germline ends. This CDR3 is 14 amino acids long. CDR3 residues: CASSSSARWDTQYF. CDR3 DNA: TGTGCCAGCAGCTCCTCCGCGCGTTGGGATACGCAGTATTTT.

The rearrangement joins TRBV7-2 to TRBJ2-2, with TRBD1 matching over 8 bases. This CDR3 contains 15 residues. Germline CDR1 and CDR2: SGHTA and FQGNSA. The J segment lost 2 bases and the V segment lost 6 bases, leaving 5 bases of the junction unmatched. In DNA form, the CDR3 reads TGTGCCAGCAGTCGGACAGGGACAAACACCGGGGAGCTGTTTTTT. Residues: CASSRTGTNTGELFF.

The chain couples TRBV4-1 to TRBJ2-7, with TRBD2 matching 9 bases. The junction had 10 bases not matched to a gene; V was cut back by 4 bases and J by 6 bases. The CDR3 totals 15 residues. Germline V gene lookup returns CDR1 MGHRA and CDR2 YSYEKL. This chain's CDR3 is CASSLEAGGPFEQYF. CDR3 nucleotides: TGCGCCAGCAGCCTGGAGGCGGGAGGGCCATTCGAGCAGTACTTC.

As DNA, the CDR3 is TGTGCCAGCAGTGTGGACAGGGGAACAGATACGCAGTATTTT. Protein sequence: CASSVDRGTDTQYF. The genes are TRBV6-4 and TRBJ2-3; 9 nucleotides line up with TRBD1. The CDR3 length is 14 residues. The germline V gene has CDR1 MRHNA and CDR2 SNTAGT. V was pared by 4 bases and J by 3 bases, with 2 bases of the junction left unmatched.

CDR3 DNA sequence: TGTGCCAGCAGGGACTTACAGGGTAATCAGCCCCAGCATTTT. This sequence encodes CASRDLQGNQPQHF. V and J are TRBV6-5 and TRBJ1-5; D is possibly TRBD1 (6 bases). This CDR3 contains 14 residues. V shed 6 bases and J shed 4 bases, with 13 bases lying between them. Germline values: CDR1 MNHEY, CDR2 SVGAGI.

The chain joins TRBV19 to TRBJ2-1; D gene ambiguous. CDR1 and CDR2 from the germline V gene are LNHDA and SQIVND (reference sequence). The CDR3 is 15 amino acids. V lost 2 bases, J lost 0 bases, and 8 bases lay in between. CDR3 DNA: TGTGCCAGTAGTATAACCGTTAGCTCCTACAATGAGCAGTTCTTC. Translated, it gives CASSITVSSYNEQFF.

This chain connects TRBV18 to TRBJ2-7; TRBD1 matches 9 bases. CDR1 and CDR2 from the germline V gene are KGHSH and LQKENI. The CDR3 spans 15 residues. J was trimmed by 3 bases and V by 0 bases; bases with no gene match: 3. CDR3 bases: TGTGCCAGCTCACCACCCCCGACAGGGGGCTACGAGCAGTACTTC. Protein: CASSPPPTGGYEQYF.

This chain connects TRBV5-1 to TRBJ2-7; D possibly corresponds to TRBD1 (6 bases). Trimming cost V 0 bases and J 3 bases, with 10 bases left between them. CDR1 and CDR2 from the germline V gene are SGHRS and YFSETQ. The length of the CDR3 is 14 residues. In DNA, the CDR3 is TGCGCCAGCAGCTTGGAAGGGACACACTACGAGCAGTACTTC. Translation: CASSLEGTHYEQYF.

The rearrangement links TRBV7-3 to TRBJ2-5, with D possibly being TRBD2 (6 bases). Germline V gene sequence: CDR1 SGHTA, CDR2 FQGTGA. The CDR3 has 13 residues. Trimming left V 5 bases short and J 3 bases short, with 10 bases between. The CDR3 sequence is CASSTGTEETQYF. The DNA for the CDR3 is TGTGCCAGCAGCACCGGGACTGAAGAGACCCAGTACTTC.

The chain joins TRBV5-1 to TRBJ2-3, with a tentative D call TRBD2 (5 bases). From germline, CDR1 is SGHRS and CDR2 YFSETQ. The CDR3 spans 13 residues. Trimming took 7 bases from V and 2 from J, leaving 11 bases between them. This chain's CDR3 is CASAFRDTDTQYF. CDR3 coding DNA: TGCGCCAGCGCCTTTCGGGACACAGATACGCAGTATTTT.

The chain is built from TRBV11-3 and TRBJ2-3; 13 positions agree with TRBD2. The ends lost 7 bases at V and 5 bases at J; junction bases unmatched: 9. The germline V gene encodes CDR1 SGHNT and CDR2 YENEEA. The CDR3 loop spans 16 amino acids. The CDR3 spells CASNPRLAGGQDTQYF. The CDR3 DNA reads as TGTGCCAGCAACCCCCGACTAGCGGGAGGTCAAGATACGCAGTATTTT.

In its sample, this clone was seen a few times. V usage is TRBV19 and J usage is TRBJ1-1; D unclear. Germline lookup yields CDR1 LNHDA and CDR2 SQIVND (reference sequence). The CDR3 is 13 amino acids. Trimming removed 3 bases at V and 1 base at J, with 6 bases between. CDR3 coding DNA: TGTGCCAGTAGTATCACAGAGAACACTGAAGCTTTCTTT. This sequence encodes CASSITENTEAFF.

V is TRBV3-1 (or the pseudogene TRBV3-2) and J is TRBJ1-2; D is possibly TRBD1 (5 bases). Per germline, CDR1 LGHDT and CDR2 YNNKEL (reference sequence). The CDR3 has 14 residues. V lost 3 bases to trimming and J lost 6 bases, with 14 bases between them. The CDR3 bases are TGTGCCAGCAGCCAGGCTAGACCAGGGAATGGCTACACCTTC. Protein sequence: CASSQARPGNGYTF.

V and J are TRBV7-2 and TRBJ2-2, with D perhaps TRBD1 (6 bases). The CDR3 spans 13 residues. V shed 6 bases and J shed 4 bases, with 9 bases lying between them. The germline gives CDR1 SGHTA, CDR2 FQGNSA. The CDR3 bases are TGTGCCAGCAGAATGACAGGCACCGGGGAGCTGTTTTTT. This sequence encodes CASRMTGTGELFF.

The chain has TRBV27 and TRBJ1-2; a possible D gene is TRBD1 (6 bases). This CDR3 region has 14 residues. V was pared by 6 bases and J by 3 bases, with 14 bases between. CDR1 MNHEY and CDR2 SMNVEV come from the germline V gene (reference sequence). The CDR3: CASRPQGVDYGYTF. The CDR3 nucleotides are TGTGCCAGCAGGCCACAGGGTGTGGACTATGGCTACACCTTC.